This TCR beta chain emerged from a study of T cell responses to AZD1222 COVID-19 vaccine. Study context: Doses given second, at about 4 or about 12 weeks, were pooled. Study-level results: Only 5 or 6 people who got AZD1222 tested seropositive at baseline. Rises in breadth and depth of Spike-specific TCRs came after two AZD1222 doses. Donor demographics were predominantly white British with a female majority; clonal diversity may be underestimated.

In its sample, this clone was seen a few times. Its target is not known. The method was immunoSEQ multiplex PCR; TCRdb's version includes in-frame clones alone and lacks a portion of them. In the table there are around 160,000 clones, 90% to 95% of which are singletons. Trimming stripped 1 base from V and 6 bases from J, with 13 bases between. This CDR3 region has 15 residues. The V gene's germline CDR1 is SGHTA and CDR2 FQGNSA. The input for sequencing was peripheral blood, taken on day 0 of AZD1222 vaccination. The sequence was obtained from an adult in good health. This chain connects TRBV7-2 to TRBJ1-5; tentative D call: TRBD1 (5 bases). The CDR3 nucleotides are TGTGCCAGCAGCTTAGACCGGGGCTCGGCTCAGCCCCAGCATTTT. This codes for CASSLDRGSAQPQHF. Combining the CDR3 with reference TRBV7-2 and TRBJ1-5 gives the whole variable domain GAGVSQSPSNKVTEKGKDVELRCDPISGHTALYWYRQSLGQGLEFLIYFQGNSAPDKSGLPSDRFSAERTGGSVSTLTIQRTQQEDSAVYLCASSLDRGSAQPQHFGDGTRLSIL.